A single sample is the source of the 22 T cell receptor beta chains below, sequenced in a study of regulatory T cells in long-lasting Graves disease. Time point denoted: newly diagnosed GD, antithyroid drugs for less than 3 months. Extracted RNA from PBMCs served as the source of the TCR library. CDR3-region Arm-PCR and iRepertoire HTBI primers produced the TCR beta libraries. TCRdb recomputed calls from the multiplex PCR reads with MiXCR, one row per CDR3 protein. Here the sample spans around 250,000 distinct CDR3 sequences, 20% being singletons. This sample comprised peripheral blood mononuclear cells (PBMCs), obtained at new diagnosis, from a patient treated with antithyroid drugs. These receptors originate from a female donor with Graves disease.

This clonotype was recorded many times. The rearrangement links TRBV3-1 to TRBJ2-7, with 9 bases identical to TRBD2. The CDR3 has 14 residues. CDR1 and CDR2 from the germline V gene are LGHDT and YNNKEL (reference sequence). Trimming removed 8 bases from V and 7 bases from J; junction bases left unmatched: 12. This chain's CDR3 is CASRPAGGQGEQYF. DNA for the CDR3: TGTGCCAGCCGCCCCGCGGGAGGGCAAGGTGAGCAGTACTTC.

This clonotype was observed at least ten times. CDR3 region: CRELAVSYEQYF. The DNA of the CDR3 is TGCAGGGAGTTGGCAGTCTCCTACGAGCAGTACTTC. V gene TRBV20-1 combines with J gene TRBJ2-7; D gene ambiguous. The germline gives CDR1 DFQATT, CDR2 SNEGSKA (reference sequence). This CDR3 is built from 12 residues.

This clonotype was picked up many times. The DNA of the CDR3 is TGTGCCAGTAGGAGGAAGGATCCTGAAGCTTTCTTT. Translating it yields CASRRKDPEAFF. This chain links TRBV19 with TRBJ1-1; D uncertain. V gave up 6 bases and J gave up 6 bases, with 11 bases separating them. CDR1 is LNHDA and CDR2 is SQIVND in the germline V gene (reference sequence). There are 12 residues in the CDR3.

Many counts were recorded for this clonotype. The J gene is TRBJ2-3, the V gene TRBV6-2 or TRBV6-3; D remains unclear. Germline V gives CDR1 MNHEY, CDR2 SVGEGT. The CDR3 is made up of 11 amino acids. V lost 6 bases, J lost 6 bases, and 7 bases lay in between. The CDR3, as DNA: TGTGCCAGCAGGGAGAGGGATACGCAGTATTTT. Translated: CASRERDTQYF.

Of note for this clonotype: This may be a read error: a much more frequent sequence differs by one nucleotide. The chain joins TRBV6-1 to TRBJ2-3; tentatively, D is TRBD2 (6 bases). V was clipped by 3 bases and J by 8 bases, with 21 bases between them. Looked up from germline, CDR1 is MNHNS and CDR2 is SASEGT. This CDR3 has 16 amino acids. Here the CDR3 reads CASSDRTRGRLGTQYF. The CDR3, as DNA: TGTGCCAGCAGTGACAGGACACGTGGGAGGCTGGGTACGCAGTATTTT.

This clonotype was observed many times. The chain links TRBV5-1 to TRBJ2-1, with no clear D. The germline CDR1 and CDR2 sequences are SGHRS and YFSETQ. Trimming pared 3 bases from V and 6 bases from J, leaving 10 bases between. This CDR3 contains 13 residues. CDR3 nucleotide sequence: TGCGCCAGCAGCTCCAGACCCGGCAATGAGCAGTTCTTC. Amino acid sequence: CASSSRPGNEQFF. The full variable domain, its missing parts supplied by reference TRBV5-1 and TRBJ2-1, is KAGVTQTPRYLIKTRGQQVTLSCSPISGHRSVSWYQQTPGQGLQFLFEYFSETQRNKGNFPGRFSGRQFSNSRSEMNVSTLELGDSALYLCASSSRPGNEQFFGPGTRLTVL.

The chain uses TRBV10-3 and TRBJ2-2, with 10 bases that match TRBD1. The CDR3 covers 17 residues. V lost 2 bases, J lost 4 bases, and 7 bases stayed unmatched. The germline V gene encodes CDR1 ENHRY and CDR2 SYGVKD. The CDR3 DNA sequence: TGTGCCATCAGTGAGCGACAGGGGGCTTCGAGCACCGGGGAGCTGTTTTTT. Its translation is CAISERQGASSTGELFF.

This clonotype appeared many times. This chain joins TRBV20-1 and TRBJ1-5; the D gene is possibly TRBD1 (5 bases). This CDR3 is 13 amino acids long. Trimming pared 1 base from V and 4 bases from J, leaving 8 bases between. The germline gives CDR1 DFQATT, CDR2 SNEGSKA (reference sequence). For the CDR3, the DNA is TGCAGTGCTAGAGCGGGGCAAAATCAGCCCCAGCATTTT. This translates into CSARAGQNQPQHF.

The table lists this clonotype with many counts. CDR3 sequence (DNA): TGCAGTGCTATGCACGGACAGGGTCCACCAGAGACCCAGTACTTC. Protein sequence: CSAMHGQGPPETQYF. V is TRBV20-1 and J is TRBJ2-5; 8 nucleotides line up with TRBD1. Germline CDR1 and CDR2: DFQATT and SNEGSKA (reference sequence). The CDR3 contains 15 residues. Trimming removed 4 bases from V and 4 bases from J; junction bases left unmatched: 11.

Points on this clonotype: A read error is possible here, since a much larger clone lies one base away. This rearrangement joins TRBV20-1 to TRBJ1-1; 9 nucleotides line up with TRBD1. CDR3 size: 13 residues. Germline CDR1 reads DFQATT; CDR2 reads SNEGSKA (reference sequence). The CDR3 DNA reads TGCAGTGCTACCGGGACAGGGAACACTGAAGCTCTCTTT. Its translation: CSATGTGNTEALF.

This clonotype was recorded many times. The chain links TRBV2 to TRBJ1-3; unclear D gene. The germline V and J ends were trimmed by 3 bases and 8 bases, with 11 bases remaining between them. The germline V gene encodes CDR1 SNHLY and CDR2 FYNNEI. CDR3 length: 13 amino acids. CDR3 bases: TGTGCCAGCAGTGATGGGTTCGGGCACACCATATATTTT. Translating it yields CASSDGFGHTIYF.

The gene calls are TRBV5-1 and TRBJ2-3, with TRBD1 matching 11 bases. This CDR3 has 15 residues. V lost 4 bases and J lost 1; bases outside the gene matches: 2. The germline V gene encodes CDR1 SGHRS and CDR2 YFSETQ. The CDR3 here is CASSKGQGGTDTQYF. Written as DNA, the CDR3 is TGCGCCAGCAGCAAGGGACAGGGGGGCACAGATACGCAGTATTTT.

This clonotype was seen more than once but under ten times. In DNA form, the CDR3 reads TGTGCCAGCAGCAGGGGGACGGAGAACACTGAAGCTTTCTTT. Translating gives CASSRGTENTEAFF. The chain links TRBV6-1 to TRBJ1-1, with 7 positions matching TRBD1. The ends lost 6 bases at V and 1 base at J; junction bases unmatched: 5. The germline gives CDR1 MNHNS, CDR2 SASEGT. The CDR3 length is 14 residues.

Ten or more counts support this clonotype. The V gene is TRBV5-1, the J gene TRBJ1-2, with 8 nucleotides matching TRBD1. This CDR3 is 14 amino acids long. Germline values: CDR1 SGHRS, CDR2 YFSETQ. Trimming removed 0 bases from V and 3 bases from J; junction bases left unmatched: 1. In nucleotides, the CDR3 is TGCGCCAGCAGCTTGGGGACAGGGCACTATGGCTACACCTTC. Protein: CASSLGTGHYGYTF.

This clonotype showed up many times. V and J are TRBV19 and TRBJ1-2; tentative D call: TRBD1 (5 bases). Germline V gene data show CDR1 as LNHDA and CDR2 as SQIVND (reference sequence). Trimming cost V 5 bases and J 5 bases, with 18 bases left between them. The CDR3 consists of 15 residues. The CDR3 nucleotides are TGTGCCAGTAGTCCCCGGGACCCGGGGCAGTATGGCTACACCTTC. It is translated as CASSPRDPGQYGYTF.

The chain uses TRBV20-1 and TRBJ1-2; tentatively, D is TRBD1 (5 bases). Trimming removed 0 bases at V and 6 bases at J, with 11 bases between. This CDR3 is built from 13 residues. From germline, CDR1 is DFQATT and CDR2 SNEGSKA (reference sequence). Here the CDR3 DNA reads TGCAGTGCTAGAGATATGGGGCAGGATGGCTACACCTTC. The encoded protein is CSARDMGQDGYTF.

This clonotype was recorded a few times. The chain carries TRBV10-2 and TRBJ2-3, with 8 positions matching TRBD1. Germline lookup yields CDR1 WSHSY and CDR2 SAAADI. The V segment lost 5 bases and the J segment 4 bases; nucleotides outside the gene matches: 5. The CDR3 runs 14 residues. The CDR3 nucleotides are TGCGCCAGCAGTCGCAGGGGGCCCTCAGATACGCAGTATTTT. Translation: CASSRRGPSDTQYF.

This clonotype has at least ten counts. The J gene is TRBJ2-7, the V gene TRBV20-1; D is ambiguous. The CDR3 extends over 13 amino acids. Germline V gene lookup returns CDR1 DFQATT and CDR2 SNEGSKA (reference sequence). V gave up 5 bases and J gave up 0 bases, with 11 bases separating them. CDR3 nucleotides: TGCAGTGCTGGTCCGGACGGCTCCTACGAGCAGTACTTC. Translating it yields CSAGPDGSYEQYF.

The chain has TRBV20-1 and TRBJ2-1; TRBD2 aligns across 9 bases. The junction had 14 bases not matched to a gene; V was cut back by 0 bases and J by 8 bases. Germline V gene sequence: CDR1 DFQATT, CDR2 SNEGSKA (reference sequence). CDR3 size: 17 residues. CDR3 protein: CSAREVMYAGGLDEQFF. The CDR3, as DNA: TGCAGTGCTAGAGAGGTCATGTACGCGGGGGGGCTTGATGAGCAGTTCTTC.

The chain has TRBV10-3 and TRBJ1-5; D is ambiguous. V was clipped by 11 bases and J by 10 bases, with 9 bases between them. Germline V CDR1 and CDR2: ENHRY, SYGVKD. The CDR3 spans 9 residues. CDR3: CASGIPQHF. The DNA of the CDR3 is TGTGCCTCCGGTATCCCCCAGCATTTT.

This clonotype was observed at least ten times. V usage is TRBV6-1 and J usage is TRBJ1-1; D gene uncertain. The CDR3 has 11 residues. The V and J ends lost 8 bases and 5 bases respectively, with 9 bases between them. Germline values: CDR1 MNHNS, CDR2 SASEGT. CDR3 amino acids: CASVGFTEAFF. The CDR3 bases are TGTGCCAGCGTGGGTTTTACTGAAGCTTTCTTT.

The sample holds many counts of this clonotype. The rearrangement joins TRBV2 to TRBJ2-3; 8 positions agree with TRBD2. Germline CDR1 SNHLY, CDR2 FYNNEI. J lost 4 bases, V lost 6 bases, and 18 bases had no gene match. This CDR3 has 18 residues. CDR3 sequence reads: CASSPSRVAGWTADTQYF. CDR3 coding DNA: TGTGCCAGCAGCCCATCGCGCGTAGCGGGGTGGACCGCAGATACGCAGTATTTT. Together with reference TRBV2 and TRBJ2-3, the CDR3 gives the full variable domain: EPEVTQTPSHQVTQMGQEVILRCVPISNHLYFYWYRQILGQKVEFLVSFYNNEISEKSEIFDDQFSVERPDGSNFTLKIRSTKLEDSAMYFCASSPSRVAGWTADTQYFGPGTRLTVL.